This T cell receptor (beta chain) was retrieved from a study of blood T cell repertoires in COVID-19. Study as a whole: The United States, Italy and Spain supplied acute and convalescent COVID-19 samples. Sources were T cells, B-cell-depleted T cells, or PBMCs; the material itself was cDNA or gDNA.

The CDR3 has 13 residues. V lost 0 bases and J lost 6, with 10 bases in between. The germline gives CDR1 SGDLS, CDR2 YYNGEE. Per the original data handling: Amplifying reference gene primers gave estimates of nucleated cell counts. Method: immunoSEQ multiplex PCR; TCRdb's copy keeps in-frame clones and lacks some. V, J and clone size are those of that table, while D and trimming were read from the DNA. The data show 200,000 to 250,000 clones, around 87% seen once. Sample: peripheral blood. The chain has TRBV9 and TRBJ2-7, with D perhaps TRBD1 (6 bases). This TCR was sampled from a woman aged 25-40 years who had recovered from COVID-19. CDR3 DNA sequence: TGTGCCAGCAGCGTAGGACAGGTCTCCGAGCAGTACTTC. It specifies CASSVGQVSEQYF.